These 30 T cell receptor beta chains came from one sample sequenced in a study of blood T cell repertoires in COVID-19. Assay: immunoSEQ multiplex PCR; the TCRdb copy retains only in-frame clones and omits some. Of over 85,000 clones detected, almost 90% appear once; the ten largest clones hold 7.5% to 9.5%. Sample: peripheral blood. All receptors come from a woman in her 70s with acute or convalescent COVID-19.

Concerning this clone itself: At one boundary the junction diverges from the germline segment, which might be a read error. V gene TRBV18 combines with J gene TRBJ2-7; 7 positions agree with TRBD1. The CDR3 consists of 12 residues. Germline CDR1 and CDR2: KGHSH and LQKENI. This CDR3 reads CASSPPGTATHF. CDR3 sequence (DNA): TGTGCCAGCTCACCTCCTGGGACAGCCACCCACTTC.

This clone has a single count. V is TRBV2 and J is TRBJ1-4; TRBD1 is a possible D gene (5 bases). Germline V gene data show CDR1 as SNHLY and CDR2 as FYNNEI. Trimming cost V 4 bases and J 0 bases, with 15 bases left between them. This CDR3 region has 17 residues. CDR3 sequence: CASSGTTERATNEKLFF. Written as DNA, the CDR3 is TGTGCCAGCAGTGGGACGACAGAGCGTGCAACTAATGAAAAACTGTTTTTT.

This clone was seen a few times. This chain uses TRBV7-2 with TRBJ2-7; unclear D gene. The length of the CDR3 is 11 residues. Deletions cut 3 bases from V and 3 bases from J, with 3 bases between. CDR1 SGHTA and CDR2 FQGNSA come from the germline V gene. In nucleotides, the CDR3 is TGTGCCAGCAGCTTTCTCTACGAGCAGTACTTC. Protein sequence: CASSFLYEQYF. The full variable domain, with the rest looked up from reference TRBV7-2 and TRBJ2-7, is GAGVSQSPSNKVTEKGKDVELRCDPISGHTALYWYRQSLGQGLEFLIYFQGNSAPDKSGLPSDRFSAERTGGSVSTLTIQRTQQEDSAVYLCASSFLYEQYFGPGTRLTVT.

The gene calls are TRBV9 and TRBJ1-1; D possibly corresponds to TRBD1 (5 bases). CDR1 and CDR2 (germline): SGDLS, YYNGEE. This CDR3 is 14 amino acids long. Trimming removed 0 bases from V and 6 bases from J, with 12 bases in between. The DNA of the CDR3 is TGTGCCAGCAGCGTAGAAGCAGGGTACTCTGAAGCTTTCTTT. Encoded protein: CASSVEAGYSEAFF.

This CDR3 is CASSLRASETQYF. For the CDR3, the DNA is TGTGCCAGCAGCTTAAGAGCTTCAGAGACCCAGTACTTC. The gene calls are TRBV7-3 and TRBJ2-5; D gene ambiguous. Germline V gene sequence: CDR1 SGHTA, CDR2 FQGTGA. V was clipped by 1 base and J by 4 bases, with 7 bases between them. The CDR3 runs 13 residues.

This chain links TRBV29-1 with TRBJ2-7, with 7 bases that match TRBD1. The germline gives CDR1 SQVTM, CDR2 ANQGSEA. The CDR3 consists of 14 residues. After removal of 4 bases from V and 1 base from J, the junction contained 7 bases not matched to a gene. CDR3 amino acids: CSVGSGTVSYEQYF. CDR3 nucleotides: TGCAGCGTTGGATCCGGGACAGTTTCCTACGAGCAGTACTTC.

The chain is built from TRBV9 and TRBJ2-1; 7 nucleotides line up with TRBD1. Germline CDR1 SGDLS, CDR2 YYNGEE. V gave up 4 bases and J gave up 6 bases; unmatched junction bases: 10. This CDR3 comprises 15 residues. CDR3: CASSHTGTVINEQFF. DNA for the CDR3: TGTGCCAGCAGCCACACCGGGACAGTAATCAATGAGCAGTTCTTC.

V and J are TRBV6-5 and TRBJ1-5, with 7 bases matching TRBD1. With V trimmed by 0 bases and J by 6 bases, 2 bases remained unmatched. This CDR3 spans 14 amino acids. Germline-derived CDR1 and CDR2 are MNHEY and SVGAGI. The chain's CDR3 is CASSYSAGGQPQHF. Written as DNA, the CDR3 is TGTGCCAGCAGTTACTCGGCAGGGGGTCAGCCCCAGCATTTT.

The CDR3 nucleotides read TGCGCCAGCAATCCGACAGGGGGCAATTCACCCCTCCACTTT. It codes for CASNPTGGNSPLHF. The rearrangement joins TRBV5-1 to TRBJ1-6, with 10 bases lining up with TRBD1. The CDR3 runs 14 residues. V gave up 6 bases and J gave up 7 bases; unmatched junction bases: 4. From germline, CDR1 is SGHRS and CDR2 YFSETQ.

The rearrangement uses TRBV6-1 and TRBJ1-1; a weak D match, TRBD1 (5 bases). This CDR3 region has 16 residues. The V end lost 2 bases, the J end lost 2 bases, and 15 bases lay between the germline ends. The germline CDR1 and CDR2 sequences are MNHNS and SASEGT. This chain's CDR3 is CASSEWGTRSNTEAFF. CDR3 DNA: TGTGCCAGCAGTGAATGGGGCACACGTTCAAACACTGAAGCTTTCTTT.

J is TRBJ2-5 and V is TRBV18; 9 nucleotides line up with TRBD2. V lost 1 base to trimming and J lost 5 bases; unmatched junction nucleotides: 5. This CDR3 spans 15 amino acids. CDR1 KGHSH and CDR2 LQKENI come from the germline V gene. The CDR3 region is CASSPRRGGAETQYF. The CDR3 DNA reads TGTGCCAGCTCACCACGGCGCGGGGGGGCGGAGACCCAGTACTTC.

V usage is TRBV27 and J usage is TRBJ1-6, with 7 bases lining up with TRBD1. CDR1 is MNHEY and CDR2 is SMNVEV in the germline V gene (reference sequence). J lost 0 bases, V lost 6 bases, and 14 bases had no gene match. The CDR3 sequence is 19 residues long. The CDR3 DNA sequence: TGTGCCAGCAGCCTCGGACCGGGACAGAGGAGCTCCTATAATTCACCCCTCCACTTT. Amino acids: CASSLGPGQRSSYNSPLHF.

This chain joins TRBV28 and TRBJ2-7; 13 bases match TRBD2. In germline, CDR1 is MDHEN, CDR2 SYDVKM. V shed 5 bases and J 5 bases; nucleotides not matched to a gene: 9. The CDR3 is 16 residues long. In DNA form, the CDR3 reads TGTGCCAGCAGTCTCCGAACTAGCGGGAGGGCCCACGAGCAGTACTTC. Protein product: CASSLRTSGRAHEQYF.

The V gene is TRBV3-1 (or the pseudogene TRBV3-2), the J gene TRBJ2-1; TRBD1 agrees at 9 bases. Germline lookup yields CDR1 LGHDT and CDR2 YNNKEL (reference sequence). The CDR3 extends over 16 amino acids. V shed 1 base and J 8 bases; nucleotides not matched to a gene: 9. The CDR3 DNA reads TGTGCCAGCAGCCAAGGCCTGGGACAGGGCCCCCATGAGCAGTTCTTC. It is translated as CASSQGLGQGPHEQFF.

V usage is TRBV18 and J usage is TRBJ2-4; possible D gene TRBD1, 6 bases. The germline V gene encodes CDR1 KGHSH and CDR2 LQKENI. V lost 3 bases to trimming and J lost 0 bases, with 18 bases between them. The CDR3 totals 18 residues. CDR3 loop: CASSPSTGSGVAKNIQYF. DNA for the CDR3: TGTGCCAGCTCACCTTCGACAGGCTCTGGGGTAGCCAAAAACATTCAGTACTTC. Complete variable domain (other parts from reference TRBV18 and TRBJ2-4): NAGVMQNPRHLVRRRGQEARLRCSPMKGHSHVYWYRQLPEEGLKFMVYLQKENIIDESGMPKERFSAEFPKEGPSILRIQQVVRGDSAAYFCASSPSTGSGVAKNIQYFGAGTRLSVL.

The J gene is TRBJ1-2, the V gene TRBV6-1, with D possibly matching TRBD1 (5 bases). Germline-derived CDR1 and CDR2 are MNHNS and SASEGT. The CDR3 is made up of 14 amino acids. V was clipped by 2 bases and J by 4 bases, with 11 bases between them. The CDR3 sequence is CASSETDSTYGYTF. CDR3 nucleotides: TGTGCCAGCAGTGAAACCGACAGTACCTATGGCTACACCTTC.

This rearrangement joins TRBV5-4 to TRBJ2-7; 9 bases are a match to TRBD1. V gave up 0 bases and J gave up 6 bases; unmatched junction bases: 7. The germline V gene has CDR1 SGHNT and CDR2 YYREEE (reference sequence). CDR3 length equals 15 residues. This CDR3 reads CASSLGGTGKSEQYF. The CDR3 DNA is TGTGCCAGCAGCTTGGGGGGGACAGGGAAATCCGAGCAGTACTTC.

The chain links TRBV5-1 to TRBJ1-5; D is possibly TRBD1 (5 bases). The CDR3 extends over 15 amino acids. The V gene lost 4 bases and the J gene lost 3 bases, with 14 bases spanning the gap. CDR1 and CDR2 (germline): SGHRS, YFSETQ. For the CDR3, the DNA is TGCGCCAGCAGCATCCACGACAGCACCAATCAGCCCCAGCATTTT. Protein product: CASSIHDSTNQPQHF. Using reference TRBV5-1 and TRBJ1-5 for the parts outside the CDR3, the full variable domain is KAGVTQTPRYLIKTRGQQVTLSCSPISGHRSVSWYQQTPGQGLQFLFEYFSETQRNKGNFPGRFSGRQFSNSRSEMNVSTLELGDSALYLCASSIHDSTNQPQHFGDGTRLSIL.

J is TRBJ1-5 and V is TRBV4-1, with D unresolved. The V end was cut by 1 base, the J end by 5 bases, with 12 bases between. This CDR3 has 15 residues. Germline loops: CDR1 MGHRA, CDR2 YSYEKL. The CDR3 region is CASSQVESGDQPQHF. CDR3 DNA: TGCGCCAGCAGCCAAGTGGAATCGGGAGATCAGCCCCAGCATTTT.

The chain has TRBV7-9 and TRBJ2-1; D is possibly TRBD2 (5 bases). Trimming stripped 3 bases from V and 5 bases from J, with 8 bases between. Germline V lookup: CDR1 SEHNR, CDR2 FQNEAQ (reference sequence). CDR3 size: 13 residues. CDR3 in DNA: TGTGCCAGCAGCTTTCCCGGGAACAATGAGCAGTTCTTC. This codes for CASSFPGNNEQFF. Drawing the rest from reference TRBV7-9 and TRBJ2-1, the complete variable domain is DTGVSQNPRHKITKRGQNVTFRCDPISEHNRLYWYRQTLGQGPEFLTYFQNEAQLEKSRLLSDRFSAERPKGSFSTLEIQRTEQGDSAMYLCASSFPGNNEQFFGPGTRLTVL.

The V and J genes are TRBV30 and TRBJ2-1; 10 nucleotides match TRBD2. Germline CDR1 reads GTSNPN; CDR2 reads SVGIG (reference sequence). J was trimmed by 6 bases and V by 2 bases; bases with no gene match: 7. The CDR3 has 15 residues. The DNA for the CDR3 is TGTGCCTGGAGTAAAGCTAGCGGGAGCCGCAATGAGCAGTTCTTC. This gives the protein CAWSKASGSRNEQFF.

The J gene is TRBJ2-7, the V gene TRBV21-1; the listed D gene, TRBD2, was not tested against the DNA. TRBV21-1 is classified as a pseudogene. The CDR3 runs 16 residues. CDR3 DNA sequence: TGTGCCAGCAGCAAAAGTTTCCTAGCGGTTACCTACGAGCAGTACTTC. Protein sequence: CASSKSFLAVTYEQYF.

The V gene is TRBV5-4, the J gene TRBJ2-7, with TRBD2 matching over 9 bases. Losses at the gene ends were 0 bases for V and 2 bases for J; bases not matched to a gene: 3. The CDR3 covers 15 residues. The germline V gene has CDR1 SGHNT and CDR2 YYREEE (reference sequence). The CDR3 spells CASSLGLADTYEQYF. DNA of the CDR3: TGTGCCAGCAGCTTGGGACTAGCGGACACCTACGAGCAGTACTTC.

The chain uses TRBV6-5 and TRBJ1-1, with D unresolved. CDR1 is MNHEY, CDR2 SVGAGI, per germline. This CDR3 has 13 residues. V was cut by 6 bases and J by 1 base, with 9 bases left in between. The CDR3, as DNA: TGTGCCAGCAGGCTTCAGGAGAACACTGAAGCTTTCTTT. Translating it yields CASRLQENTEAFF.

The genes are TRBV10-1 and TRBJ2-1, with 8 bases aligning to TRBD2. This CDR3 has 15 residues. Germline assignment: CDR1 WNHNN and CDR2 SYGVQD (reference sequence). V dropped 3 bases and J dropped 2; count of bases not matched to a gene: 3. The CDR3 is CASSDLAGTYNEQFF. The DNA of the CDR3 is TGCGCCAGCAGTGACCTAGCGGGTACCTACAATGAGCAGTTCTTC.

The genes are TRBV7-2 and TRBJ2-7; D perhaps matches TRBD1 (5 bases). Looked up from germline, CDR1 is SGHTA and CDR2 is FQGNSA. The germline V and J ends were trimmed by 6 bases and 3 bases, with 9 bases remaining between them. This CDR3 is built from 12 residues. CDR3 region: CASRRQLYEQYF. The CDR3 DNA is TGTGCCAGCAGGCGACAGCTCTACGAGCAGTACTTC. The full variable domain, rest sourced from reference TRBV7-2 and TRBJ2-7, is GAGVSQSPSNKVTEKGKDVELRCDPISGHTALYWYRQSLGQGLEFLIYFQGNSAPDKSGLPSDRFSAERTGGSVSTLTIQRTQQEDSAVYLCASRRQLYEQYFGPGTRLTVT.

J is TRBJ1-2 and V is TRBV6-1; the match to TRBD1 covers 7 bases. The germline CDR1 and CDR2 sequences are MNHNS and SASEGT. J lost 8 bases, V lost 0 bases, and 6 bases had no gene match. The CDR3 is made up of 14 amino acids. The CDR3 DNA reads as TGTGCCAGCAGTGAAGCGTGGCAGGGGGGCGGCTACACCTTC. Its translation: CASSEAWQGGGYTF.

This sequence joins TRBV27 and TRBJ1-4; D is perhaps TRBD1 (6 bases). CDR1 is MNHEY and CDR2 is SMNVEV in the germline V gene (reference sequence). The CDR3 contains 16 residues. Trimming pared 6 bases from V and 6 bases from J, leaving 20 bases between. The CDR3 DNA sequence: TGTGCCAGCAGCCCCATGGACAGCACGGGTGATGAAAAACTGTTTTTT. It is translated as CASSPMDSTGDEKLFF. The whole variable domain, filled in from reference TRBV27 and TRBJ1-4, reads EAQVTQNPRYLITVTGKKLTVTCSQNMNHEYMSWYRQDPGLGLRQIYYSMNVEVTDKGDVPEGYKVSRKEKRNFPLILESPSPNQTSLYFCASSPMDSTGDEKLFFGSGTQLSVL.

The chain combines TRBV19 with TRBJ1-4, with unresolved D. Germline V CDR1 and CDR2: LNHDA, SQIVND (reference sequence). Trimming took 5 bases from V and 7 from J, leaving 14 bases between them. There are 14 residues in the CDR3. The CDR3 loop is CASSAGRLSEKLFF. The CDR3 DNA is TGTGCCAGTAGTGCCGGGAGGCTTAGTGAAAAACTGTTTTTT.

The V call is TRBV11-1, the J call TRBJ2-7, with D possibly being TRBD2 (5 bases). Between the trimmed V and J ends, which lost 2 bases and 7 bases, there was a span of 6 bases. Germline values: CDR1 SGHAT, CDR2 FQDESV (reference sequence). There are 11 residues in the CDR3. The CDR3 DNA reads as TGTGCCAGCAGCTTAACGGGGGAGCAGTACTTC. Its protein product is CASSLTGEQYF.